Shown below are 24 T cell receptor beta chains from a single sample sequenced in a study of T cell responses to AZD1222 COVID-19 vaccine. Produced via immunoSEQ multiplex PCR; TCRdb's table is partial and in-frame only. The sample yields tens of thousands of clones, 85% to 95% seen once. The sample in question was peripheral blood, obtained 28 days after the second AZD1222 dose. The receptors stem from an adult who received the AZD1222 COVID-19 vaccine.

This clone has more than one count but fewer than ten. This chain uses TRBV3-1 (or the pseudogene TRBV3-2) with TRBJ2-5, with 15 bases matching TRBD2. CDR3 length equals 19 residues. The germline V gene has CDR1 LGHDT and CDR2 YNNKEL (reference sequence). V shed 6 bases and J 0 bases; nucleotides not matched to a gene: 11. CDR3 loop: CASSGTGTSGRRYQETQYF. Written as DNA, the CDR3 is TGTGCCAGCAGTGGGACCGGGACTAGCGGGAGGAGGTACCAAGAGACCCAGTACTTC.

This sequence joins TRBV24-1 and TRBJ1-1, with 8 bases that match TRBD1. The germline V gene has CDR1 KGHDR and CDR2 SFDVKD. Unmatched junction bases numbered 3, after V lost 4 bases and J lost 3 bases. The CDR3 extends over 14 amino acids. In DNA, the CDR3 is TGTGCCACCAGTGACAGGGGGCCGCACACTGAAGCTTTCTTT. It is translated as CATSDRGPHTEAFF.

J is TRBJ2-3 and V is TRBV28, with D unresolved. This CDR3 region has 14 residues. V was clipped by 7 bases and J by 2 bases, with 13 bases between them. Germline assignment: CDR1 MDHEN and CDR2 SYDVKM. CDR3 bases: TGTGCCAGCACCTTAAGTAGAAACACAGATACGCAGTATTTT. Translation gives CASTLSRNTDTQYF. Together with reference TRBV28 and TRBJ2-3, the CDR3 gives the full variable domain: DVKVTQSSRYLVKRTGEKVFLECVQDMDHENMFWYRQDPGLGLRLIYFSYDVKMKEKGDIPEGYSVSREKKERFSLILESASTNQTSMYLCASTLSRNTDTQYFGPGTRLTVL.

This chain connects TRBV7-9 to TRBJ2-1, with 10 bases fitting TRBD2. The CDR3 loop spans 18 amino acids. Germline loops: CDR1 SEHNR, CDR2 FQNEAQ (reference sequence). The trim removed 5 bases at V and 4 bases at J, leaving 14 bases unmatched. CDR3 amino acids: CASSHSLRTSGVYNEQFF. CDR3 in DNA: TGTGCCAGCAGCCACTCGCTCCGGACTAGCGGCGTTTACAATGAGCAGTTCTTC.

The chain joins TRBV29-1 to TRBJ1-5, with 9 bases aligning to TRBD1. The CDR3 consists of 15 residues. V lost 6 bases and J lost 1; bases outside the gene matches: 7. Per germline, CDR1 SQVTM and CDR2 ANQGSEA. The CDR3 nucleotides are TGCAGCGTGGGATGGGGACAGGGCAGCAATCAGCCCCAGCATTTT. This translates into CSVGWGQGSNQPQHF.

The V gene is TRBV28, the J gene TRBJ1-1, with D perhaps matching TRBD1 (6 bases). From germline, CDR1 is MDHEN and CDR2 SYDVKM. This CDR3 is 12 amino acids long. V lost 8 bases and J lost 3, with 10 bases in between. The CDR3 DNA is TGTGCCAGCTGTGGGGGCTACACTGAAGCTTTCTTT. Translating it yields CASCGGYTEAFF. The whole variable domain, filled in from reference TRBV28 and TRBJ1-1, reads DVKVTQSSRYLVKRTGEKVFLECVQDMDHENMFWYRQDPGLGLRLIYFSYDVKMKEKGDIPEGYSVSREKKERFSLILESASTNQTSMYLCASCGGYTEAFFGQGTRLTVV.

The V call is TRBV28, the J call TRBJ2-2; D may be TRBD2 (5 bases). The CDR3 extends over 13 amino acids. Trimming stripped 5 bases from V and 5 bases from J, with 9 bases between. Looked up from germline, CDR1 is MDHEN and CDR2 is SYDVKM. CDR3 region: CASSSSGTGELFF. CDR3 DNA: TGTGCCAGCAGTAGCTCGGGGACCGGGGAGCTGTTTTTT.

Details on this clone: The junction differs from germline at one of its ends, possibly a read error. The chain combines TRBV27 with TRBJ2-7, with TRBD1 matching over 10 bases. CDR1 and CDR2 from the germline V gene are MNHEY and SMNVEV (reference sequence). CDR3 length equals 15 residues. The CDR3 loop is CASSLSTGGGYEQYF. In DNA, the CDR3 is TGTGCCAGCAGTCTATCGACAGGGGGCGGCTACGAGCAGTACTTC.

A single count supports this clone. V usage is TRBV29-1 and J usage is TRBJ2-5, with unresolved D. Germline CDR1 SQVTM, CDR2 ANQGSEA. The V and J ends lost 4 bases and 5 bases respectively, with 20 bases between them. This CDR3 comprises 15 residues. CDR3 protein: CSVVRSRDGGETQYF. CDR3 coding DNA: TGCAGCGTTGTTCGGTCTAGAGATGGTGGTGAGACCCAGTACTTC.

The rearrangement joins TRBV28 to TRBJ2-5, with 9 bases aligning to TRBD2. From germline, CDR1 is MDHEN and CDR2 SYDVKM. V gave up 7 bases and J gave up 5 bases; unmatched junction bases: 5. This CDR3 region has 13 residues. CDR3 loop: CASKAGGVETQYF. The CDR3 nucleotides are TGTGCCAGCAAAGCGGGAGGAGTGGAGACCCAGTACTTC.

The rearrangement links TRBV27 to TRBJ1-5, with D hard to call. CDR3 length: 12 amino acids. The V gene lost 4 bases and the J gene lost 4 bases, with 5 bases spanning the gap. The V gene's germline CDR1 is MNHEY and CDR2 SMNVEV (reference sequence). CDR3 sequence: CASSSKNQPQHF. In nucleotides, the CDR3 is TGTGCCAGCAGTTCAAAAAATCAGCCCCAGCATTTT.

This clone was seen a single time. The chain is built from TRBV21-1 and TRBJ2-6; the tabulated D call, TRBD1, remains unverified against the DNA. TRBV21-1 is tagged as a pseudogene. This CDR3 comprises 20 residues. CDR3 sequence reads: CASSKPGQGSKSSGANVLTF. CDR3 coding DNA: TGTGCCAGCAGCAAACCGGGACAGGGGTCCAAAAGCTCTGGGGCCAACGTCCTGACTTTC.

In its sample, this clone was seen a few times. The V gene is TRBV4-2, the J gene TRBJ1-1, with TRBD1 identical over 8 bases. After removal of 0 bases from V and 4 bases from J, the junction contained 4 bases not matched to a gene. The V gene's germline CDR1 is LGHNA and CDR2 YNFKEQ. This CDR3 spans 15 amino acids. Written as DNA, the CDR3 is TGTGCCAGCAGCCAAGAAGGCACAGGGGGCACTGAAGCTTTCTTT. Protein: CASSQEGTGGTEAFF.

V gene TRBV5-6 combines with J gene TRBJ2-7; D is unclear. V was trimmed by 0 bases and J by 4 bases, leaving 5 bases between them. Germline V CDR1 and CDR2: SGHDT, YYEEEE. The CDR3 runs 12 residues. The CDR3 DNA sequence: TGTGCCAGCAGCTTGGGAGGATACGAGCAGTACTTC. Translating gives CASSLGGYEQYF.

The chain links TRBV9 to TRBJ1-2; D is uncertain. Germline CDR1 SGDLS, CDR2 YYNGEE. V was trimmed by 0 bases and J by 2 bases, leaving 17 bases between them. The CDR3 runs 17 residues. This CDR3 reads CASSVGPGRGENYGYTF. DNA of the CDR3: TGTGCCAGCAGCGTAGGCCCCGGGCGTGGGGAAAACTATGGCTACACCTTC. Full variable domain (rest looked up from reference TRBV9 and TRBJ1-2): DSGVTQTPKHLITATGQRVTLRCSPRSGDLSVYWYQQSLDQGLQFLIQYYNGEERAKGNILERFSAQQFPDLHSELNLSSLELGDSALYFCASSVGPGRGENYGYTFGSGTRLTVV.

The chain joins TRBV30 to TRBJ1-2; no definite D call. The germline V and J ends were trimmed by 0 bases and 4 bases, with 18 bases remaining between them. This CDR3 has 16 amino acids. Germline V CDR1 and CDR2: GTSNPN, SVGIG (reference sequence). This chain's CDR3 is CAWSVISAAGAYGYTF. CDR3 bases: TGTGCCTGGAGTGTAATATCGGCAGCCGGCGCCTATGGCTACACCTTC.

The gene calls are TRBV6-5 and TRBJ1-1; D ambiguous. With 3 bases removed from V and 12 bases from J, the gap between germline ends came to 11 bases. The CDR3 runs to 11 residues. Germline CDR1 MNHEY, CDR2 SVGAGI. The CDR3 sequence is CASSYSGSTFF. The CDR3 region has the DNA TGTGCCAGCAGTTATTCAGGTTCGACTTTCTTT.

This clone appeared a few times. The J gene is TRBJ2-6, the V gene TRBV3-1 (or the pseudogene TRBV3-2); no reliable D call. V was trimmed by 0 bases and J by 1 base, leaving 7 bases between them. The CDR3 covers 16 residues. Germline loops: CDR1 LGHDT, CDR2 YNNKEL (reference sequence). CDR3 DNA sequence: TGTGCCAGCAGCCAAGATATGGGGTCTGGGGCCAACGTCCTGACTTTC. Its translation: CASSQDMGSGANVLTF.

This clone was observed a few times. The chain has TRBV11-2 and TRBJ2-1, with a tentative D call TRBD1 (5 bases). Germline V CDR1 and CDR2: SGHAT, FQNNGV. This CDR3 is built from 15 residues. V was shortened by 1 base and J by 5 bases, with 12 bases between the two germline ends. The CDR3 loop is CASSLGVAGNNEQFF. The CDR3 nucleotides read TGTGCCAGCAGCTTAGGGGTGGCAGGGAACAATGAGCAGTTCTTC. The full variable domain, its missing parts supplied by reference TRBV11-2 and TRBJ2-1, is EAGVAQSPRYKIIEKRQSVAFWCNPISGHATLYWYQQILGQGPKLLIQFQNNGVVDDSQLPKDRFSAERLKGVDSTLKIQPAKLEDSAVYLCASSLGVAGNNEQFFGPGTRLTVL.

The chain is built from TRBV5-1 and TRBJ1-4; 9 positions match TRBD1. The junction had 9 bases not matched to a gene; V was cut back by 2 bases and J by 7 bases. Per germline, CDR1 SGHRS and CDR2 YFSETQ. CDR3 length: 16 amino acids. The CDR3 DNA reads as TGCGCCAGCAGCTTCCCTCCGGGACAGGGAGGTGAAAAACTGTTTTTT. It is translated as CASSFPPGQGGEKLFF.

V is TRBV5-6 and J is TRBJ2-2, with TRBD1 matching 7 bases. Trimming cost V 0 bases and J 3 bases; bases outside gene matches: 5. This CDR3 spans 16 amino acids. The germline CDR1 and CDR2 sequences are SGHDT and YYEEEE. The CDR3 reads CASSLALQGDTGELFF. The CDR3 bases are TGTGCCAGCAGCTTGGCCTTGCAGGGGGACACCGGGGAGCTGTTTTTT. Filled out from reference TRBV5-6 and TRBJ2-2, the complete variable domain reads DAGVTQSPTHLIKTRGQQVTLRCSPKSGHDTVSWYQQALGQGPQFIFQYYEEEERQRGNFPDRFSGHQFPNYSSELNVNALLLGDSALYLCASSLALQGDTGELFFGEGSRLTVL.

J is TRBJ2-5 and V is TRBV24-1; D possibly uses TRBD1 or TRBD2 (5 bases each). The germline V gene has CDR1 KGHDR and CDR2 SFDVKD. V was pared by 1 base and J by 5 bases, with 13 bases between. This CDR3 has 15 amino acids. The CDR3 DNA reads TGTGCCACCAGTGATTTCAGCAGGGAGAGGGAGACCCAGTACTTC. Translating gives CATSDFSRERETQYF.

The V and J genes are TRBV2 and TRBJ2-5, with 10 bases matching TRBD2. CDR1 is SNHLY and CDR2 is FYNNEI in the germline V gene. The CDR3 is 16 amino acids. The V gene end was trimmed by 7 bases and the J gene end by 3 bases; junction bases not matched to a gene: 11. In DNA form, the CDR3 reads TGTGCCAGCAACCTGGGACTAGCGACCCTAGAAGAGACCCAGTACTTC. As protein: CASNLGLATLEETQYF.

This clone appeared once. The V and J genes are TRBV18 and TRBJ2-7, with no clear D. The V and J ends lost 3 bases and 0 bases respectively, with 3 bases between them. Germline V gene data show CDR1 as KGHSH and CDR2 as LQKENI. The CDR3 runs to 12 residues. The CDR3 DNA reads TGTGCCAGCTCACCTAGCTCCTACGAGCAGTACTTC. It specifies CASSPSSYEQYF.